This T cell receptor beta chain was captured in a study of blood T cell repertoires in COVID-19. Study summary: Researchers got acute and convalescent COVID-19 samples from the United States, Italy and Spain. Nucleic acid was either cDNA or gDNA, and it came from T cells, B-cell-depleted T cells, or PBMCs.

The V and J ends lost 1 base and 5 bases, in that order; junction bases with no gene match: 7. Germline V gives CDR1 SGDLS, CDR2 YYNGEE. CDR3 length: 17 residues. Authors' data handling: Estimation of nucleated cell counts was performed using reference gene primer amplification. This table comes from immunoSEQ multiplex PCR, and its TCRdb copy is limited to in-frame clones, with some not included. Clone size and the V and J calls come from that table; the DNA yielded D and trimming. The sample consists of about 250,000 clones, 89% of them appearing once. The chain combines TRBV9 with TRBJ2-2; 11 bases match TRBD2. The sequence was collected from a middle-aged woman who had recovered from COVID-19. Material: peripheral blood. The CDR3 is CASSVTSGSIRTGELFF. The CDR3 DNA is TGTGCCAGCAGCGTAACTAGCGGGAGTATACGTACCGGGGAGCTGTTTTTT.